The text below deals with one T cell receptor beta chain. Its antigen remains unknown. 13 Jbeta primers and 60 Vbeta primers were used for the PCR. The protocol was immunoSEQ multiplex PCR, while the TCRdb copy is restricted to in-frame clones and leaves out a portion. The sample contains about 31,000 clones, 65% of which appear only once. This sample was included in a study of cytomegalovirus exposure and HLA in healthy donors. Study-wide results and limits: Most likely, a cluster of highly shared sequence variants arose as a sequencing artifact.

The receptor's source is a man aged 50-59 years in good health and CMV-seropositive. Sequenced sample: PBMCs.

CDR3 residues: CASSAGTVSNQPQHF. For the CDR3, the DNA is TGTGCCAGCAGTGCAGGGACAGTTAGCAATCAGCCCCAGCATTTT. This chain connects TRBV28 to TRBJ1-5; TRBD1 matches 7 bases. The CDR3 spans 15 residues. Germline V gives CDR1 MDHEN, CDR2 SYDVKM. V lost 5 bases, J lost 0 bases, and 4 bases stayed unmatched.